This T cell receptor (beta chain) was sequenced for a study of shared clonotypes between healthy human individuals (dated by TCRdb to 2018 to 2020). Regarding the study in general: A couple of women and three men aged 18 to 49 years were included in the cohort. Per donor, three plates each were used for CD4 naive and CD4 memory, two for CD8 naive, and one for CD8 memory. Each donor's leukapheresis produced roughly between about 0.9 and 9.5 billion PBMCs. To estimate repertoire size and how much clonotype sharing occurs between individuals, the study deeply sequenced the blood TCR repertoires of several healthy adults. To increase sequencing depth and limit assay-specific biases, different laboratories used diverse techniques to prepare libraries and sequence TCR repertoires. General findings and caveats noted by the study authors: Higher generation probabilities were observed for clonotypes shared by all four sorted-subset donors than for non-shared clonotypes. Across a few donors, around 5% of naive CD4, 3% to 3.5% of naive CD8, about 2% of memory CD4, and about 0.4% of memory CD8 clonotypes were shared. Incomplete sequencing was indicated by rarefaction of sorted-subset datasets, despite the large sequencing depth. Naive subsets generally had larger estimated clonotype richness than memory subsets. The small number of donors limited the genetic and exposure-history diversity represented. Pairwise subsampling led to the expectation that sequencing depth would affect the degree of clonotype sharing among donors. Sampling was restricted to blood, and TCR repertoires in tissues likely differ from the TCR repertoires found in blood.

This clone has more than one count but fewer than ten. The clone's antigen remains unknown. No base-level quality is on record; no much larger clone is a single base apart. CD8 naive samples consisted of CD45RO-negative cells that were positively selected for CCR7, yielding a CD45RA+CCR7+ population without TemRA cells. Donors were healthy HIV-negative adults with no recently reported acute infections or vaccinations. All donors were Caucasian adults living in Nashville, Tennessee, USA. Blood was collected by leukapheresis, and PBMCs were isolated by Ficoll-Histopaque density gradient centrifugation and then cryopreserved in liquid nitrogen vapor phase. Purity and quantity of every magnetically sorted T cell population were checked by analytical flow cytometry. Each sorted fraction had its genomic DNA isolated and then quantified by UV absorbance on a Nanodrop 2000c. The CDR1 and CDR2 encoded by the germline V gene are SQVTM and ANQGSEA. The CDR3 covers 13 residues, taking in both the cysteine and the phenylalanine. The kept DNA is CDR3 alone, 39 bases in frame from the first base. For this chain, trimming is 6 bases at the V end and 3 bases at the J end, and the number of junction bases without a gene match is 7.

TCR CDR3 regions were amplified from genomic DNA by multiplex PCR using the deep immunoSEQ assay. For each cell subset, the extracted genomic DNA was distributed evenly across all wells of several immunoSEQ 96-well plates, and each plate served as one replicate. For sorted subsets, 150 to 200 ng genomic DNA, equal to some 30,000 T cell genomes, was loaded into each replicate PCR. Purified libraries were measured with a Qubit 3.0 fluorometer, size-checked on a Bioanalyzer 2100, and measured again with the KAPA Library Quantification kit. A separate single-read 150-cycle Illumina NextSeq 550 flow cell was used to sequence each immunoSEQ 96-well plate. Concerning the study's data processing: The immunoSEQ output contained only junctional sequences without quality scores, so filtering could not match that applied to full-length reads. To assign V/J genes and CDR3, sequences were annotated against IMGT germline references using PyIR, a Python wrapper for IgBLAST v1.9. Any read was removed if the V/J assignment was weak (E-value above 1e-6), the CDR3 was missing, or the read contained stop codons, out-of-frame junctions, or ambiguous translated residues. V3J clonotypes were defined as sequences sharing the same inferred V gene, J gene, and CDR3 amino acid sequence. The percentage overlap between two repertoires was calculated by dividing the number of shared unique clonotypes by the size of the smaller repertoire. Three approaches were used to assess repertoire richness: RTK rarefaction, the Chao1 estimator, and Recon v2.1 estimates of unobserved clonotypes. OLGA was used to compute generation probabilities for all TCRbeta clonotypes that the gDNA method yielded from a few donors. Sourced from immuneACCESS, this table was stored by TCRdb with only in-frame sequences that have V and J called. A share of the clones is absent; for the studies checked, an unresolved V gene accounts for under half, and the remainder has no known explanation. V and J calls and clone size are as listed in that table; D and trimming were resolved from the DNA. Across this sample there are around 1,900,000 clones, with around 93% seen only once. The top ten hold around 1.8% of the sample.

The V and J genes are TRBV29-1 and TRBJ2-5; 7 junctional bases match TRBD1. Sequencing was carried out using naive CD8+ T cells from PBMCs. The sample's cell subset or site label, decoded: CD45RA+CCR7+. This receptor was taken from a man aged 18 to 35 in good health. Some clones in this sample may be carry-over from other donors' samples. The DNA reads as follows: TGCAGCGTCCTAACGACAGGGAAAGAGACCCAGTACTTC. This encodes CSVLTTGKETQYF.